This T cell receptor (beta chain) was profiled in a study of blood T cell repertoires in COVID-19. Original handling: Counts of nucleated cells, estimated from reference gene primer amplification, were obtained. The repertoire was sequenced with immunoSEQ multiplex PCR; TCRdb's copy has only in-frame clones and lacks some. Clone size and the V and J calls come from that table; the DNA yielded D and trimming. Found here are approximately 70,000 clones, approximately 90% of them singletons; the top ten hold 5.1%. V gave up 0 bases and J gave up 3 bases, with 6 bases separating them. CDR1 is SGHDT and CDR2 is YYEEEE in the germline V gene. The CDR3 contains 13 residues.

The chain recombines TRBV5-6 with TRBJ1-1, with D unclear. The sample consisted of peripheral blood. This sequence originates from a woman between 18 and 29 years old with acute or convalescent COVID-19. This CDR3 is CASSLAGDTEAFF. The CDR3 nucleotides read TGTGCCAGCAGCTTGGCCGGGGACACTGAAGCTTTCTTT.